Listed below are T cell receptor beta chains from one sample, sequenced in a study of T cell changes during pregnancy in multiple sclerosis. Clones were sequenced by immunoSEQ multiplex PCR, and TCRdb holds only the in-frame ones, with some missing. This table has about 40,000 clones, 75% to 95% appearing once. The starting material was CD4+ T cells from peripheral blood mononuclear cells, obtained in the third trimester of pregnancy. These receptors all come from a female donor with multiple sclerosis, enrolled in a pregnancy study. Both conserved end residues are part of each CDR3. The D gene is left open where the match is weak. A row's size may be missing; if present it is once, few, many or a size class.

d_call,clone_size,v_call,j_call,cdr3_aa,cdr3_nt
TRBD1,.,TRBV15,TRBJ2-3,CATGTGNTDTQYF,TGTGCCACCGGGACAGGGAACACAGATACGCAGTATTTT
.,.,TRBV29-1,TRBJ1-2,CSVDGGYGYTF,TGCAGCGTTGACGGGGGATATGGCTACACCTTC
TRBD2,.,TRBV5-1,TRBJ2-3,CASSLASGRTDTQYF,TGCGCCAGCAGCTTGGCTAGCGGCCGCACAGATACGCAGTATTTT
.,.,TRBV19,TRBJ1-1,CASSMESGDWNTEAFF,TGTGCCAGTAGTATGGAGTCAGGGGATTGGAACACTGAAGCTTTCTTT
.,.,TRBV2,TRBJ1-4,CASTRTDEKLFF,TGTGCCAGCACTAGGACAGATGAAAAACTGTTTTTT
TRBD1,.,TRBV7-9,TRBJ1-2,CASSTRQGNGYTF,TGTGCCAGCAGCACACGACAGGGAAATGGCTACACCTTC
.,.,TRBV5-1,TRBJ1-2,CASSRGQINYGYTF,TGCGCCAGCAGCCGCGGACAGATTAACTATGGCTACACCTTC
.,.,TRBV5-1,TRBJ2-5,CASSLVGKETQYF,TGCGCCAGCAGCTTGGTCGGGAAAGAGACCCAGTACTTC
TRBD1,.,TRBV18,TRBJ2-1,CASSPPGTVYNEQFF,TGTGCCAGCTCACCACCCGGGACAGTATACAATGAGCAGTTCTTC
TRBD1,.,TRBV11-2,TRBJ2-7,CASSLGQGTYEQYF,TGTGCCAGCAGCTTGGGACAGGGAACCTACGAGCAGTACTTC
TRBD2,.,TRBV5-1,TRBJ2-3,CASSQGLAATDTQYF,TGCGCCAGCAGCCAGGGACTAGCGGCCACAGATACGCAGTATTTT
.,.,TRBV30,TRBJ1-5,CAWSVQAVSNQPQHF,TGTGCCTGGAGTGTGCAGGCAGTTAGCAATCAGCCCCAGCATTTT
TRBD2,.,TRBV6-5,TRBJ2-2,CASSYGGTNGRELFF,TGTGCCAGCAGTTACGGTGGGACTAACGGGAGGGAGCTGTTTTTT
TRBD1,once,TRBV27,TRBJ1-2,CASSYRTGGNYGYTF,TGTGCCAGCAGTTACCGGACAGGGGGTAACTATGGCTACACCTTC
.,few,TRBV19,TRBJ1-5,CASSGVLGDQPQHF,TGTGCCAGTAGTGGAGTTTTAGGGGATCAGCCCCAGCATTTT
.,.,TRBV19,TRBJ2-1,CASSVQGSFWDYNEQFF,TGTGCCAGTAGCGTACAGGGTTCGTTTTGGGACTACAATGAGCAGTTCTTC
.,.,TRBV7-9,TRBJ1-4,CASSLGRVGGNEKLFF,TGTGCCAGCAGCTTGGGCAGGGTGGGCGGTAATGAAAAACTGTTTTTT
.,.,TRBV7-9,TRBJ2-1,CASSLGLRDNEQFF,TGTGCCAGCAGCTTGGGACTCCGCGACAATGAGCAGTTCTTC
TRBD1,.,TRBV19,TRBJ1-3,CASSTSRDSSGNTIYF,TGTGCCAGTAGTACAAGTAGGGACAGCTCTGGAAACACCATATATTTT
.,.,TRBV6-5,TRBJ1-2,CASSPFTGLNYGYTF,TGTGCCAGCAGTCCCTTTACAGGCCTGAACTATGGCTACACCTTC
.,.,TRBV30,TRBJ2-2,CAWSVGGAGELFF,TGTGCCTGGAGTGTAGGGGGGGCCGGGGAGCTGTTTTTT
TRBD1,once,TRBV5-1,TRBJ1-4,CASSFGQGAMEKLFF,TGCGCCAGCAGCTTTGGACAGGGGGCTATGGAAAAACTGTTTTTT
.,.,TRBV9,TRBJ1-5,CASRVTRAGVQPQHF,TGTGCCAGCAGGGTGACCCGGGCGGGAGTACAGCCCCAGCATTTT
TRBD2,once,TRBV5-1,TRBJ2-1,CASRIVSGGGLGEQFF,TGCGCCAGCAGAATCGTGTCGGGAGGAGGGTTGGGTGAGCAGTTCTTC
.,.,TRBV7-3,TRBJ2-1,CASSLGTGEQFF,TGTGCCAGCAGCTTAGGTACGGGTGAGCAGTTCTTC
TRBD2,once,TRBV2,TRBJ2-5,CASSLGLAGETQYF,TGTGCCAGCAGTTTGGGACTAGCGGGCGAGACCCAGTACTTC
TRBD2,once,TRBV9,TRBJ2-2,CASSADGTRANTGELFF,TGTGCCAGCAGCGCCGACGGGACTAGAGCGAACACCGGGGAGCTGTTTTTT
.,.,TRBV7-2,TRBJ1-5,CASSLGGGHQPQHF,TGTGCCAGCAGCTTAGGGGGCGGCCATCAGCCCCAGCATTTT
.,.,TRBV18,TRBJ1-1,CASSPKTANTEAFF,TGTGCCAGCTCACCGAAGACAGCGAACACTGAAGCTTTCTTT
.,.,TRBV7-6,TRBJ2-3,CASSPFPQGLYTDTQYF,TGTGCCAGCAGCCCATTCCCACAGGGTCTGTATACAGATACGCAGTATTTT
TRBD1,.,TRBV9,TRBJ1-2,CASSKGTESNYGYTF,TGTGCCAGCAGCAAAGGGACAGAATCTAACTATGGCTACACCTTC
TRBD1,.,TRBV27,TRBJ2-2,CATFTRDRVNTGELFF,TGTGCCACTTTTACCCGGGACAGGGTGAACACCGGGGAGCTGTTTTTT
TRBD1,.,TRBV6-6,TRBJ2-2,CASSSGQGNTGELFF,TGTGCCAGCAGCTCCGGACAGGGTAACACCGGGGAGCTGTTTTTT
.,.,TRBV5-1,TRBJ1-1,CASSLRDLAEAFF,TGCGCCAGCAGCCTCCGGGACTTGGCTGAAGCTTTCTTT
.,.,TRBV11-2,TRBJ2-5,CASSRQVQETQYF,TGTGCCAGCAGCCGACAGGTCCAAGAGACCCAGTACTTC
TRBD2,few,TRBV5-1,TRBJ2-1,CASSWAGLASPYNEQFF,TGCGCCAGCAGCTGGGCTGGACTAGCATCTCCCTACAATGAGCAGTTCTTC
.,.,TRBV7-2,TRBJ1-5,CASSYTVSNQPQHF,TGTGCCAGCAGCTACACAGTTAGCAATCAGCCCCAGCATTTT
.,.,TRBV27,TRBJ1-3,CASRKTAGNTIYF,TGTGCCAGCAGGAAAACAGCTGGAAACACCATATATTTT
.,.,TRBV5-4,TRBJ1-2,CASSRGQTSGGYTF,TGTGCCAGCAGCCGAGGACAGACCTCCGGAGGCTACACCTTC
TRBD1,.,TRBV6-5,TRBJ2-1,CASSYTTGQYDNEQFF,TGTGCCAGCAGTTACACTACGGGACAGTATGACAATGAGCAGTTCTTC
.,.,TRBV5-6,TRBJ2-7,CARGWSSEVYEQYF,TGTGCTCGTGGGTGGTCTAGCGAAGTCTACGAGCAGTACTTC
.,.,TRBV4-1,TRBJ1-4,CASSPTGLNEKLFF,TGCGCCAGCAGCCCGACAGGACTTAATGAAAAACTGTTTTTT
TRBD1,.,TRBV30,TRBJ1-2,CAWSEHQGVFDGYTF,TGTGCCTGGAGCGAACATCAGGGGGTCTTCGATGGCTACACCTTC